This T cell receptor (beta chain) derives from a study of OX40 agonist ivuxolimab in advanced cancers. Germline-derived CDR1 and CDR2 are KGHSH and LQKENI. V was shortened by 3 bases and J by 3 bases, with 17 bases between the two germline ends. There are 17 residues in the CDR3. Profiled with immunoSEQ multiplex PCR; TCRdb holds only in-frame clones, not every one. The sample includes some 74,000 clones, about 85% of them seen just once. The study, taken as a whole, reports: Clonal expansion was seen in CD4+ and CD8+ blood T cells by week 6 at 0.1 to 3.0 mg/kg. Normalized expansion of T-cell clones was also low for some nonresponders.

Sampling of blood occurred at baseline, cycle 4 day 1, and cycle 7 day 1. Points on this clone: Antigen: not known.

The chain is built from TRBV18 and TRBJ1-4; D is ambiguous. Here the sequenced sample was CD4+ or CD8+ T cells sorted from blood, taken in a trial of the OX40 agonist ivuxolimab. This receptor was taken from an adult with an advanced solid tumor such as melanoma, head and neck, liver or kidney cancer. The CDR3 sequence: CASSPPGTQPSNEKLFF. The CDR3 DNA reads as TGTGCCAGCTCACCCCCGGGTACGCAGCCATCTAATGAAAAACTGTTTTTT.